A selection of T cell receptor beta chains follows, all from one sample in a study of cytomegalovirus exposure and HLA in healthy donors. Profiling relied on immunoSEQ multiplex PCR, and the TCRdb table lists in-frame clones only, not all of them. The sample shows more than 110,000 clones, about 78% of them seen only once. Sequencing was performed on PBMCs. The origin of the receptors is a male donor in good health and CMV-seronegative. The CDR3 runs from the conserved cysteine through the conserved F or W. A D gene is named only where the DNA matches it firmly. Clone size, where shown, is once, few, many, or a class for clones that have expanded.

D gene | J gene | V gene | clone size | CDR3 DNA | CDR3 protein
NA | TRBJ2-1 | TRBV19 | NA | TGTGCCAGTAGTATAGGTAGTGGTGTCAATGAGCAGTTCTTC | CASSIGSGVNEQFF
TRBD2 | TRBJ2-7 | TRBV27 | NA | TGTGCCAGCAGTTTATCAGGGCCCGGGGGGGGATACGAGCAGTACTTC | CASSLSGPGGGYEQYF
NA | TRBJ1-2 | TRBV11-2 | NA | TGTGCCAGCAGCTCACTTGGACGGGAAACCTATGGCTACACCTTC | CASSSLGRETYGYTF
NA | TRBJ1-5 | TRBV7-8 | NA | TGTGCCAGCAGCGCGGGTCCCAATCAGCCCCAGCATTTT | CASSAGPNQPQHF
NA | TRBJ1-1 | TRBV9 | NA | TGTCCCAGCAGCGTAGGGGAGGGGTCGGAGACTGAAGCTTTCTTT | CPSSVGEGSETEAFF
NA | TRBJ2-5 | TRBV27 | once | TGTGCCAGCAGTTTCCGGGGTCCGGGAACCCAGTACTTC | CASSFRGPGTQYF
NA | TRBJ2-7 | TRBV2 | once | TGTGCCAGCAGGCCTGACGGGAACCTCTCCTACGAGCAGTACTTC | CASRPDGNLSYEQYF
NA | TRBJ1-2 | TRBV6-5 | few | TGTGCCACCTCCTCTCGGGGGGCACATGGCTACACCTTC | CATSSRGAHGYTF
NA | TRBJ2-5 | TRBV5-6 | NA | TGTGCCAGCAGCTTGTACGCTAACCAAGAGACCCAGTACTTC | CASSLYANQETQYF
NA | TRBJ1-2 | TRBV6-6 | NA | TGTGCCAGCAGCCCAGAGAGGAGTGGCTACACCTTC | CASSPERSGYTF
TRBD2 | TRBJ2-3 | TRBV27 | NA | TGTGCCAGCAGTCCCCTAGCGGGGGAAACGGATACGCAGTATTTT | CASSPLAGETDTQYF
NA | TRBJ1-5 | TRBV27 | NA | TGTGCCAGCAGTTTAACGGGTCCTAGATGGAGCAATCAGCCCCAGCATTTT | CASSLTGPRWSNQPQHF
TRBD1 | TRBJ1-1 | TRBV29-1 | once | TGCAGCGCTGGACAGGGCATGAACACTGAAGCTTTCTTT | CSAGQGMNTEAFF
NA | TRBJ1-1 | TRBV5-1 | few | TGCGCCAGCAGCTTGAGGCTGGGGGGCACTGAAGCTTTCTTT | CASSLRLGGTEAFF
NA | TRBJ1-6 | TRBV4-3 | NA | TGCGCCAGCAGCCCCAACCGGGTCTCGGATTCACCCCTCCACTTT | CASSPNRVSDSPLHF
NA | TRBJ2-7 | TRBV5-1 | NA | TGCGCCAGCAGCTTACGGGACGGGGGAAACGAGCAGTACTTC | CASSLRDGGNEQYF
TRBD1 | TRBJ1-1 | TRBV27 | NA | TGTGCCAGCAGTGGGACAGGAACTGAAGCTTTCTTT | CASSGTGTEAFF
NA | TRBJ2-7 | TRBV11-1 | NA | TGTGCCAGCAGACGGTCTCCCTACGAGCAGTACTTC | CASRRSPYEQYF
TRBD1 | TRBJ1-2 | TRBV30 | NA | TGTGCCTGGAGTGGGACAGGGATAGGCTACACCTTC | CAWSGTGIGYTF
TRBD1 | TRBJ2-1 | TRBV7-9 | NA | TGTGCCAGCAGCGGGACAGGGGAGGAAAGGAATGAGCAGTTCTTC | CASSGTGEERNEQFF
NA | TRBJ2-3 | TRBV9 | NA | TGTGCCAGCAGCGTAGGGGCTAGGAGGGTGGCAGATACGCAGTATTTT | CASSVGARRVADTQYF
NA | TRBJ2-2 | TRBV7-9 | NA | TGTGCCAGCAGCTTAGTGCGGCGGGAGCTGTTTTTT | CASSLVRRELFF
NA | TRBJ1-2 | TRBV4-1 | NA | TGCGCCAGCAGCCAAATGGGAAAGGGACAAAACTATGGCTACACCTTC | CASSQMGKGQNYGYTF
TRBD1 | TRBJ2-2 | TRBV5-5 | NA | TGTGCCAGCAGCGTGACCGGGACAGGGGGCACCGGGGAGCTGTTTTTT | CASSVTGTGGTGELFF
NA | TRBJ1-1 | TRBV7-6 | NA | TGTGCCAGCAGCTTGGGGGCAGTAGGATTGAACACTGAAGCTTTCTTT | CASSLGAVGLNTEAFF
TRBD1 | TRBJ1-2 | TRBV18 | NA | TGTGCCAGCTCCACCCGACAGGGGGCCACCTATGGCTACACCTTC | CASSTRQGATYGYTF
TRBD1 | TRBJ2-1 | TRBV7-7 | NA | TGTGCTAGCAGCTTAGCCGGGGGGACAGGGGTGTACAATGAGCAGTTCTTC | CASSLAGGTGVYNEQFF
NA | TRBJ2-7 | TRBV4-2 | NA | TGTGCCAGCAGCCAAGGAGTCTCCTACGAGCAGTACTTC | CASSQGVSYEQYF
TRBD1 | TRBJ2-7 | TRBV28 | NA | TGTGCCAGCAGCCGGACAGGGTGGGACTACGAGCAGTACTTC | CASSRTGWDYEQYF
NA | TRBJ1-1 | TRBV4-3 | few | TGCGCCAGCAGCCAAGAGACAACACGGATTGAAGCTTTCTTT | CASSQETTRIEAFF
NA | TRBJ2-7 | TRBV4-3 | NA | TGCGCCAGCAGCCAAGATGATCAGGGCCCCTACGAGCAGTACTTC | CASSQDDQGPYEQYF
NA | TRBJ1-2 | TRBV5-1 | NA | TGCGCCAGCAGCTTGGCGGGGATTAGCTATGGCTACCCCTTC | CASSLAGISYGYPF
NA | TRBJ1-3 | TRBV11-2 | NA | TGTGCCAGCAGCTTATCTGGTTTACAGGGTTTCGACACCATATATTTT | CASSLSGLQGFDTIYF
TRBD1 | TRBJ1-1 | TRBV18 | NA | TGTGCCAGCTCACCGGGACAGGGGAACACTGAAGCTTTCTTT | CASSPGQGNTEAFF
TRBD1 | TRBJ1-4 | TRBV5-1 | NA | TGCGCCAGCAGCCCCCTCCGGACAGGGGGCAATGAAAAACTGTTTTTT | CASSPLRTGGNEKLFF
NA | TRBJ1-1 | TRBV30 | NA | TGTGCCTGGAGGGACCCAGGGACTGAAGCTTTCTTT | CAWRDPGTEAFF
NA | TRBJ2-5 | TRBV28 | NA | TGTGCCAGCAGGGGAGCGGACCAAGAGACCCAGTACTTC | CASRGADQETQYF